These T cell receptor beta chains were read from a single sample in a study of early T cells in non-severe SARS-CoV-2 infection. MiXCR, applied by TCRdb to the 5' RACE reads, yields one record per CDR3 protein. In the table there are about 77,000 distinct CDR3 sequences, around 8.7% of which are singletons. Sequenced input: whole blood. The receptors stem from an adult who was a healthcare worker with PCR-confirmed SARS-CoV-2 infection or an uninfected control (not recorded which). The CDR3 runs from the conserved cysteine through the conserved F or W. Fields, in order: clone size, D gene, J gene, V gene, CDR3 DNA, CDR3 protein. D genes are given only for firm matches. For some rows the clone size is stated as once, few or many, or as a class when expanded; others skip it.

few TRBD2 TRBJ2-2 TRBV27 TGTGCCAGCAGTGAATTATCCCCGGGACTAGCGAGGACCGGGGAGCTGTTTTTT CASSELSPGLARTGELFF
NA TRBD2 TRBJ2-1 TRBV5-1 TGCGCCAGCAGCCCGAGGACTAGCGGGAGCAATGAGCAGTTCTTC CASSPRTSGSNEQFF
many NA TRBJ2-1 TRBV24-1 TGTGCCACCAGTGATTTAGCGAGCTCCTACAATGAGCAGTTCTTC CATSDLASSYNEQFF
few TRBD1 TRBJ2-1 TRBV24-1 TGTGCCACCAGTGATCTCAGGACAGGGGGGTTCTATGAGCAGTTCTTC CATSDLRTGGFYEQFF
many TRBD1 TRBJ1-5 TRBV30 TGTGCCTGCCAACCGGGACAGGTCGATCAGCCCCAGCATTTT CACQPGQVDQPQHF
many TRBD2 TRBJ2-1 TRBV12-3/TRBV12-4 TGTGCCAGCAGCCCGGGACTAGCGGCAGTATTC CASSPGLAAVF
few TRBD1 TRBJ2-1 TRBV5-4 TGTGCCAGCAGCTTGGGGGGACAGGGAGGCAATGAGCAGTTCTTC CASSLGGQGGNEQFF
many NA TRBJ2-7 TRBV27 TGTGCCAGCAGCCCCCAAAGAATCTCCTACGAGCAGTACTTC CASSPQRISYEQYF
NA NA TRBJ2-7 TRBV12-3/TRBV12-4 TGTGCCAGCAGTCCCCTCCTGACAGCTTCCTACGAGCAGTACTTC CASSPLLTASYEQYF
many TRBD2 TRBJ2-5 TRBV9 TGTGCCAGCAGCGTGGGACTAGCGGGAACATTGATAAGAGAGACCCAGTACTTC CASSVGLAGTLIRETQYF
NA NA TRBJ2-7 TRBV4-2 TGTGCCAGCAGCCAAGGGCCCGGGACCTACGAGCAGTACTTC CASSQGPGTYEQYF
many NA TRBJ2-2 TRBV5-1 TGCGCCAGCGTTGCGTTCCAGAACACCGGGGAGCTGTTTTTT CASVAFQNTGELFF
NA TRBD1 TRBJ2-1 TRBV11-2 TGTGCCAGCAGCCTCCGACAGGGATTGTCCTACAATGAGCAGTTCTTC CASSLRQGLSYNEQFF
NA TRBD2 TRBJ2-7 TRBV30 TGTGCCTGGGCTAGCGGGGGAGGATACGAGCAGTACTTC CAWASGGGYEQYF
NA NA TRBJ2-7 TRBV5-5 TGTGCCAGCAGCTTTGAGGCGGCCAGCGTCCAGGACGAGCAGTACTTC CASSFEAASVQDEQYF
NA NA TRBJ1-2 TRBV6-5 TGTGCCAGCAGCCGGACAGTAAGATCTAACTATGGCTACACCTTC CASSRTVRSNYGYTF
NA NA TRBJ2-7 TRBV12-3/TRBV12-4 TGTGCCAGCAGTTTAGCGGATGTGGGTTACGAGCAGTACTTC CASSLADVGYEQYF
many NA TRBJ1-2 TRBV18 TGTGCCAGCTCACCACAAAGGGAGACCCTCCATGGCTACACCTTC CASSPQRETLHGYTF
NA NA TRBJ2-1 TRBV28 TGTGCCACGGGGGTTAGCTCCTACAATGAGCAGTTCTTC CATGVSSYNEQFF
NA NA TRBJ2-5 TRBV28 TGTGCCAGCAGCCTCCCGCGGGGGCTGGAGACCCAGTACTTC CASSLPRGLETQYF
few NA TRBJ2-4 TRBV9 TGTGCCAGCAGCGAGGGGGTGGCTAGCGTCACCAAAAACATTCAGTACTTC CASSEGVASVTKNIQYF
many TRBD2 TRBJ2-3 TRBV20-1 TGCAGTGCTAGAGTTCCTAGCGGATCCACAGATACGCAGTATTTT CSARVPSGSTDTQYF
few NA TRBJ2-7 TRBV2 TGTGCCAGCAGTGAAGGAGGCTACGAGCAGTACTTC CASSEGGYEQYF
NA NA TRBJ2-5 TRBV20-1 TGCAGTGCTAGTTCTTACGTAAGGGGGCAAGAGACCCAGTACTTC CSASSYVRGQETQYF
NA TRBD2 TRBJ2-1 TRBV5-4 TGTGCCAGCAGCCCCGGGACTAGCGGGAGAGGGCAGTTCTTC CASSPGTSGRGQFF
NA TRBD1 TRBJ2-3 TRBV9 TGTGCCAGCAGCCGTAGGGACAGGAGGGATACGCAGTATTTT CASSRRDRRDTQYF
few NA TRBJ2-3 TRBV28 TGTGCCAGCAGTACAGCCCCCACAGATACGCAGTATTTT CASSTAPTDTQYF
many NA TRBJ2-3 TRBV7-9 TGTGCCAGCAGCTTGATGGGGGGCAACACAGATACGCAGTATTTT CASSLMGGNTDTQYF
many NA TRBJ2-1 TRBV11-2 TGTGCCAGCAGCTCCCCCGGACTCCGCCAAGAGCAGTTCTTC CASSSPGLRQEQFF
NA NA TRBJ2-1 TRBV29-1 TGCAGCGTTAACTACAATGAGCAGTTCTTC CSVNYNEQFF
few TRBD2 TRBJ2-1 TRBV5-6 TGTGCCAGCAGCCTCCCGGGACTAGTTAATGAGCAGTTCTTC CASSLPGLVNEQFF
NA NA TRBJ2-7 TRBV6-2/TRBV6-3 TGTGCGTCGGGGGTTTACGAGCAGTACTTC CASGVYEQYF
many NA TRBJ2-1 TRBV24-1 TGTGCCACCAGTGTAGGGCTTGGGAATGAGCAGTTCTTC CATSVGLGNEQFF
NA NA TRBJ2-7 TRBV12-3/TRBV12-4 TGTGCCAGCAGTTTCGCAGGGTCCACCTACGAGCAGTACTTC CASSFAGSTYEQYF
NA TRBD1 TRBJ2-7 TRBV7-9 TGTGCCAGCAGCCAACGGGACAGGTCCCACGAGCAGTACTTC CASSQRDRSHEQYF
many TRBD1 TRBJ1-4 TRBV27 TGTGCCAGCAGTCACTCGACAGGGATTGGGGAAAAACTGTTTTTT CASSHSTGIGEKLFF
many TRBD2 TRBJ2-7 TRBV20-1 TGCAGTGCGCCGCTAGCGGGAGGACGGAACGAGCAGTACTTC CSAPLAGGRNEQYF
many NA TRBJ2-1 TRBV20-1 TGCAGTGCCCCGGACTACTCCCGCGGTGAGCAGTTCTTC CSAPDYSRGEQFF
many NA TRBJ1-1 TRBV10-3 TGTGCCATCAGTGGGGGAGACAGCACTGAAGCTTTCTTT CAISGGDSTEAFF
many NA TRBJ2-2 TRBV4-2 TGTGCCAGCAGCCAACCACCGAGCGGGAACACCGGGGAGCTGTTTTTT CASSQPPSGNTGELFF
NA NA TRBJ2-5 TRBV5-4 TGTGCCAGCAGCTTGGCCGCTCAAGAGACCCAGTACTTC CASSLAAQETQYF
few TRBD2 TRBJ2-5 TRBV27 TGTGCCAGCAGTCCGGGACTAGCGGTACAAGAGACCCAGTACTTC CASSPGLAVQETQYF